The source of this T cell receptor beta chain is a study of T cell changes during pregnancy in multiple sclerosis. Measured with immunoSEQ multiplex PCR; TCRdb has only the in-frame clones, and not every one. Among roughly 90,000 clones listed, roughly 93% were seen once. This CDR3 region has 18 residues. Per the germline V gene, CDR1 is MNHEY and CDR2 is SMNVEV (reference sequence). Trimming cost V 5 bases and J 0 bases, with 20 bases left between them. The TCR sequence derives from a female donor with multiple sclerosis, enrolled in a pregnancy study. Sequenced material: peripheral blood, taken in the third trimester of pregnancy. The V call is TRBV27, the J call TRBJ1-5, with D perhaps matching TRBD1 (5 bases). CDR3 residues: CASSPARWTRTSNQPQHF. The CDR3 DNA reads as TGTGCCAGCAGTCCGGCCCGTTGGACAAGGACTAGCAATCAGCCCCAGCATTTT.